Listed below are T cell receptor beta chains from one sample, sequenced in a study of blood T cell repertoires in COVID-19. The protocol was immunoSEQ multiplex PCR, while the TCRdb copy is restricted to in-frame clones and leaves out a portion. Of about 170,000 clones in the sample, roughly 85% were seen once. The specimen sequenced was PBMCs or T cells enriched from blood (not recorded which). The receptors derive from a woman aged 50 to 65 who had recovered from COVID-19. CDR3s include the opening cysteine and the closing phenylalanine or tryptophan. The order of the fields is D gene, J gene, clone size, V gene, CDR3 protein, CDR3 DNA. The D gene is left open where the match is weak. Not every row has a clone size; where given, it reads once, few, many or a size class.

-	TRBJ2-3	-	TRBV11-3	CASSLGGEGQDTQYF	TGTGCCAGCAGCTTAGGGGGCGAGGGACAAGATACGCAGTATTTT
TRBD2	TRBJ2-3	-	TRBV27	CASSSIAGGLGDGTDTQYF	TGTGCCAGCAGTTCCATAGCGGGGGGGCTTGGGGATGGCACAGATACGCAGTATTTT
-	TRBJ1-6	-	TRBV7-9	CASSRDRNNSPLHF	TGTGCCAGCAGCCGCGACAGGAATAATTCACCCCTCCACTTT
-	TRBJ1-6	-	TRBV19	CASRATDLYQRYSPLHF	TGTGCCAGTAGGGCCACGGACTTGTATCAGCGGTATTCACCCCTCCACTTT
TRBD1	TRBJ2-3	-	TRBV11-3	CASSLTGGDTQYF	TGTGCCAGCAGCTTGACAGGGGGAGATACGCAGTATTTT
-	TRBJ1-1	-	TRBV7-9	CASSPEAHTEAFF	TGTGCCAGCAGCCCTGAGGCGCACACTGAAGCTTTCTTT
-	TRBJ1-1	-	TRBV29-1	CSVFRVETEAFF	TGCAGCGTTTTCCGGGTCGAGACTGAAGCTTTCTTT
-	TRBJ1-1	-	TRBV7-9	CASSLDAGVEAFF	TGTGCCAGCAGCTTAGATGCCGGGGTTGAAGCTTTCTTT
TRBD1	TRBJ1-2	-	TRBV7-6	CASSLAPMTGDGYTF	TGTGCCAGCAGCTTAGCACCGATGACAGGGGATGGCTACACCTTC
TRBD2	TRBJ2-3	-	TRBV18	CASSKTSDPSTDTQYF	TGTGCCAGCTCAAAAACTAGCGATCCTAGCACAGATACGCAGTATTTT
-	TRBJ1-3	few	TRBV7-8	CASSLGARDSGNTIYF	TGTGCCAGCAGCTTAGGTGCCCGGGACTCTGGAAACACCATATATTTT
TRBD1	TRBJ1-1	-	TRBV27	CASRPIYRGRGTEAFF	TGTGCCAGCAGACCTATTTACAGGGGGCGCGGCACTGAAGCTTTCTTT
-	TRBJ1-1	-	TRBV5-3	CARSLVPNEETEAFF	TGTGCCAGAAGCTTGGTCCCTAACGAGGAGACTGAAGCTTTCTTT
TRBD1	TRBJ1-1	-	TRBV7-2	CASRGQLNTEAFF	TGTGCCAGCCGGGGACAGCTGAACACTGAAGCTTTCTTT
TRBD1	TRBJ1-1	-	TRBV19	CASSVGQGPWEQNTEAFF	TGTGCCAGTAGTGTCGGACAGGGACCCTGGGAACAGAACACTGAAGCTTTCTTT
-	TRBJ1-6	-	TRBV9	CASSVEINSPLHF	TGTGCCAGCAGCGTTGAGATCAATTCACCCCTCCACTTT
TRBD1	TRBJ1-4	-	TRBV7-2	CASSTATGRPDEKLFF	TGTGCCAGCAGCACCGCGACAGGGCGTCCGGATGAAAAACTGTTTTTT
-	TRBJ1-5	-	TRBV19	CASSMSGNSNQPQHF	TGTGCCAGTAGTATGTCGGGGAATAGCAATCAGCCCCAGCATTTT
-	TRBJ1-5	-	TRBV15	CATSRVNGNQPQHF	TGTGCCACCAGCAGAGTCAATGGCAATCAGCCCCAGCATTTT
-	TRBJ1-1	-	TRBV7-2	CASSLSRRDEAFF	TGTGCCAGCAGCTTAAGTCGGAGGGATGAAGCTTTCTTT
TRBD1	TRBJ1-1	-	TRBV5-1	CASSLGQGAARNTEAFF	TGCGCCAGCAGCTTAGGACAGGGGGCGGCTAGAAACACTGAAGCTTTCTTT
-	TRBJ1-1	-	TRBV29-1	CSVLTENTEAFF	TGCAGCGTTCTGACAGAGAACACTGAAGCTTTCTTT
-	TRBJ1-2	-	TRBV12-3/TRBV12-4	CASSPSAIGGYTF	TGTGCCAGCAGTCCGTCAGCGATCGGGGGCTACACCTTC
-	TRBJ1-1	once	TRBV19	CASTAGNTEAFF	TGTGCCAGTACCGCAGGGAACACTGAAGCTTTCTTT